Listed below are T cell receptor beta chains from one sample, sequenced in a study of tumor-infiltrating lymphocytes in primary liver carcinoma. TCRdb passed the multiplex PCR reads through MiXCR, listing each CDR3 protein once. Among under 90,000 distinct CDR3 sequences listed, roughly 72% were seen once. The specimen sequenced was liver tumor tissue from sampling region 1. These receptors all stem from a man aged 35 to 55 with primary liver carcinoma and hepatitis B virus infection. Each CDR3 is given with its conserved first and last residue. A D gene is named only where the DNA matches it firmly. The listing skips clone size in some rows; elsewhere it reads once, few, many or a size class.

j_call: TRBJ2-7; clone_size: medium-sized; v_call: TRBV11-2; d_call: TRBD2; cdr3_nt: TGTGCCAGCAGCTTAGTGGGGGGGAGCTCCTACGAGCAGTACTTC; cdr3_aa: CASSLVGGSSYEQYF
j_call: TRBJ2-6; clone_size: once; v_call: TRBV5-4; d_call: TRBD1; cdr3_nt: TGTGCCAACAGCTCACAGGGGACTGGGGCCAACGTCCTGACTTTC; cdr3_aa: CANSSQGTGANVLTF
j_call: TRBJ1-1; clone_size: few; v_call: TRBV7-2; d_call: TRBD1; cdr3_nt: TGTGCCAGTAGCTTAGGTACAGGGGGGGCACCTGAAGCTTTCTTT; cdr3_aa: CASSLGTGGAPEAFF
j_call: TRBJ1-2; clone_size: NA; v_call: TRBV6-5; d_call: NA; cdr3_nt: TGTGTCAGCAGTGAAGACAAGCGTTATGGCTACACCTTC; cdr3_aa: CVSSEDKRYGYTF
j_call: TRBJ1-1; clone_size: NA; v_call: TRBV29-1; d_call: NA; cdr3_nt: TGCAGTGTTGGTGGGGCCAGGGACATTATGAACAATGAAGCTTTCTTT; cdr3_aa: CSVGGARDIMNNEAFF
j_call: TRBJ1-1; clone_size: NA; v_call: TRBV10-2; d_call: NA; cdr3_nt: TGCGCCAGGAGTGAGTCAAGCAGTATGAACACTGAAACTTTCTTT; cdr3_aa: CARSESSSMNTETFF
j_call: TRBJ2-3; clone_size: many; v_call: TRBV6-5; d_call: NA; cdr3_nt: TGTGCCAGCAGCCTAGCCCTTTCGACAGATACGCAGTATTTT; cdr3_aa: CASSLALSTDTQYF
j_call: TRBJ2-3; clone_size: NA; v_call: TRBV28; d_call: TRBD1; cdr3_nt: TGTGCCAGCAGTGGGGCTGGGGACAGGGGCACAGGTACGCACTATTTT; cdr3_aa: CASSGAGDRGTGTHYF
j_call: TRBJ2-1; clone_size: NA; v_call: TRBV7-8; d_call: TRBD2; cdr3_nt: TGTACCAGCAGCTTAGCGGGAGGGCAAGGCGAGCAGTTCTTC; cdr3_aa: CTSSLAGGQGEQFF
j_call: TRBJ2-5; clone_size: many; v_call: TRBV12-3/TRBV12-4; d_call: TRBD1; cdr3_nt: TGTGCCAGCAGCCCCGATCTGGGGACAGGGCAAGAGACCCAGTACTTC; cdr3_aa: CASSPDLGTGQETQYF
j_call: TRBJ2-1; clone_size: NA; v_call: TRBV6-1; d_call: TRBD1; cdr3_nt: TGTGTCAGCAGCCTTGAAATAGGGGGCATTTACAATGAGCAGTTCTTC; cdr3_aa: CVSSLEIGGIYNEQFF
j_call: TRBJ2-3; clone_size: NA; v_call: TRBV12-3/TRBV12-4; d_call: TRBD1; cdr3_nt: TGTGCCAGCAGTAACGCGGACAGGGTTCTCTTACCCCAGTATTTT; cdr3_aa: CASSNADRVLLPQYF
j_call: TRBJ2-7; clone_size: many; v_call: TRBV5-5; d_call: NA; cdr3_nt: TGTGCCAGCAGCTTCGGGAGTTCCTACGAGCAGTACTTC; cdr3_aa: CASSFGSSYEQYF
j_call: TRBJ2-7; clone_size: many; v_call: TRBV6-6; d_call: TRBD1; cdr3_nt: TGTGCCAGCAGTTACCGGGACAGGAGGGCCAGCGAGCAGTACTTC; cdr3_aa: CASSYRDRRASEQYF
j_call: TRBJ2-1; clone_size: once; v_call: TRBV12-3/TRBV12-4; d_call: NA; cdr3_nt: TGTGCCAGCAGCATATGGGAAATCCATGAGCAGCTCTTC; cdr3_aa: CASSIWEIHEQLF
j_call: TRBJ2-7; clone_size: once; v_call: TRBV29-1; d_call: NA; cdr3_nt: TGCAGCGCCCGGACGGGAGTCTACGTGCAGTACTTC; cdr3_aa: CSARTGVYVQYF